The table lists the clone carrying this T cell receptor (beta chain) with a count of one. The antigen is unknown. The germline V gene encodes CDR1 SGHTA and CDR2 FQGNSA. The V gene lost 5 bases and the J gene lost 1 base, with 16 bases spanning the gap. This CDR3 is 16 amino acids long. This record belongs to a study of blood T cells in healthy people across ages. Study-level results: With donor CMV status unknown, expanded clonotype changes were possibly confounded. Roughly linear age-related decline in beta diversity appeared, significant by age around 42. There were more naive CD4+ cells and higher diversity in long-lived donors than in aged donors.

Per-sample PBMC isolation yielded at least 6.5 million cells. A sample-barcoded 5' primer and a J-beta primer mix were used in a second PCR of roughly 6 to 11 cycles. TCRdb analysed the 5' RACE reads with MiXCR anew, one entry per CDR3 protein. Of more than 700,000 distinct CDR3 sequences listed, around 45% are singletons. This sequence joins TRBV7-2 and TRBJ2-3; weak D call: TRBD2 (6 bases). Material: blood. The origin of this receptor is a man at least 80 years old in good health. CDR3: CASSATWSGGTDTQYF. The CDR3 bases are TGTGCCAGCAGCGCTACCTGGTCGGGGGGCACAGATACGCAGTATTTT.